One and the same sample provided the 16 T cell receptor beta chains below, sequenced in a study of shared clonotypes between healthy human individuals. The assay was immunoSEQ multiplex PCR, and TCRdb's table has in-frame clones only and misses some. In the table there are around 2,000,000 clones, 90% to 95% of which are singletons. Terminally differentiated effector memory CD45RA+ cells were excluded from the naive CD8 cells, which were CD45RO-negative and positively selected for CCR7. The sequenced sample was naive CD8+ T cells from PBMCs. The receptors originated from a young man in good health. Some clones in this sample may be carry-over from other donors' samples.

The chain is built from TRBV7-9 and TRBJ1-3; D remains unclear. There are 16 residues in the CDR3. V dropped 3 bases and J dropped 2 bases, with 14 bases sitting between them. The germline V gene encodes CDR1 SEHNR and CDR2 FQNEAQ (reference sequence). The chain's CDR3 is CASSFPPPHPGNTIYF. The CDR3 coding sequence is TGTGCCAGCAGCTTCCCCCCCCCACACCCTGGAAACACCATATATTTT.

The gene calls are TRBV5-5 and TRBJ2-3, with D possibly being TRBD1 or TRBD2 (6 bases each). Germline CDR1 SGHKS, CDR2 YYEKEE (reference sequence). The V and J ends lost 3 bases and 3 bases respectively, with 8 bases between them. This CDR3 comprises 13 residues. The CDR3: CASSWGATDTQYF. For the CDR3, the DNA is TGTGCCAGCAGCTGGGGGGCAACAGATACGCAGTATTTT. Using reference TRBV5-5 and TRBJ2-3 for the parts outside the CDR3, the full variable domain is DAGVTQSPTHLIKTRGQQVTLRCSPISGHKSVSWYQQVLGQGPQFIFQYYEKEERGRGNFPDRFSARQFPNYSSELNVNALLLGDSALYLCASSWGATDTQYFGPGTRLTVL.

Details on this clone: Other DNA sequences in this sample translate to the same CDR3. The chain employs TRBV25-1 and TRBJ2-5; D remains ambiguous. V lost 5 bases and J 4 bases, leaving 5 bases between the germline ends. CDR3 length: 11 amino acids. CDR1 is MGHDK, CDR2 SYGVNS, per germline. DNA of the CDR3: TGTGCCAGCAGTCGTGGAGAGACCCAGTACTTC. Residues: CASSRGETQYF.

The chain employs TRBV29-1 and TRBJ2-5; TRBD1 matches 11 bases. The end of the DNA fits TRBJ2-7 better, so the J call may be wrong. Germline V CDR1 and CDR2: SQVTM, ANQGSEA. CDR3 size: 12 residues. The CDR3 region has the DNA TGCAGCGGGGGACAGGGGGTCTACGAGCAGTACTTC. The encoded protein is CSGGQGVYEQYF.

V is TRBV7-3 and J is TRBJ2-1, with D perhaps given as TRBD1 or TRBD2 (5 bases each). The CDR3 sequence is 17 residues long. Germline V gene sequence: CDR1 SGHTA, CDR2 FQGTGA. The V end was cut by 4 bases, the J end by 7 bases, with 23 bases between. The CDR3 coding sequence is TGTGCCAGCAGCTCCCTGCCCGTTGGGACGAAGGAGAATGAGCAGTTCTTC. It specifies CASSSLPVGTKENEQFF.

The genes are TRBV11-2 and TRBJ2-7; no firm D call. V was pared by 4 bases and J by 1 base, with 17 bases between. Germline lookup yields CDR1 SGHAT and CDR2 FQNNGV. The CDR3 consists of 16 residues. CDR3 DNA: TGTGCCAGCAGCTCCTTAGCCGGCACTCGATCCTACGAGCAGTACTTC. It specifies CASSSLAGTRSYEQYF.

This sequence joins TRBV15 and TRBJ1-5; the match to TRBD1 covers 7 bases. In germline, CDR1 is LNHNV, CDR2 YYDKDF (reference sequence). The CDR3 length is 16 residues. V lost 4 bases to trimming and J lost 1 base; unmatched junction nucleotides: 7. DNA of the CDR3: TGTGCCACCAGCACCTTACAGGGGATGAGCAATCAGCCCCAGCATTTT. This codes for CATSTLQGMSNQPQHF.

This chain uses TRBV9 with TRBJ1-2; 7 nucleotides line up with TRBD1. Germline loops: CDR1 SGDLS, CDR2 YYNGEE. The CDR3 is made up of 12 amino acids. With V trimmed by 5 bases and J by 3 bases, 1 base remained unmatched. The CDR3 loop reads CASRGQYYGYTF. The CDR3 nucleotides are TGTGCCAGCAGGGGACAGTACTATGGCTACACCTTC.

The chain recombines TRBV6-1 with TRBJ1-5, with a weak D call TRBD1 (5 bases). The germline V gene has CDR1 MNHNS and CDR2 SASEGT. CDR3 length: 18 residues. The V and J ends lost 4 bases and 0 bases respectively, with 19 bases between them. DNA for the CDR3: TGTGCCAGCAGTGTTCTCTCAGGGTGGGGAGATAGCAATCAGCCCCAGCATTTT. Protein sequence: CASSVLSGWGDSNQPQHF.

The chain employs TRBV11-2 and TRBJ2-1; no firm D call. With 1 base removed from V and 6 bases from J, the gap between germline ends came to 16 bases. This CDR3 contains 16 residues. The germline CDR1 and CDR2 sequences are SGHAT and FQNNGV. The CDR3 region is CASSLGRTPRFNEQFF. CDR3 bases: TGTGCCAGCAGCTTAGGACGGACCCCAAGGTTCAATGAGCAGTTCTTC.

This chain uses TRBV28 with TRBJ2-3, with a tentative D call TRBD1 (6 bases). V was pared by 5 bases and J by 0 bases, with 12 bases between. This CDR3 is 15 amino acids long. Germline-derived CDR1 and CDR2 are MDHEN and SYDVKM. The CDR3: CASSIQGFSTDTQYF. CDR3 coding DNA: TGTGCCAGCAGTATACAGGGATTCAGCACAGATACGCAGTATTTT.

The chain has TRBV28 and TRBJ1-1, with D perhaps matching TRBD1 (6 bases). The CDR3 is made up of 13 amino acids. Germline V gene sequence: CDR1 MDHEN, CDR2 SYDVKM. V lost 8 bases and J lost 5, with 15 bases in between. In DNA, the CDR3 is TGTGCCAGCGGGGGGGCAGGGGATACTGAAGCTTTCTTT. Its translation is CASGGAGDTEAFF. The variable domain in full, with the rest retrieved from reference TRBV28 and TRBJ1-1, is DVKVTQSSRYLVKRTGEKVFLECVQDMDHENMFWYRQDPGLGLRLIYFSYDVKMKEKGDIPEGYSVSREKKERFSLILESASTNQTSMYLCASGGAGDTEAFFGQGTRLTVV.

A few counts support this clone. The rearrangement links TRBV7-8 to TRBJ1-2; weak D call: TRBD1 (5 bases). V shed 4 bases and J shed 8 bases, with 14 bases lying between them. Germline values: CDR1 SGHVS, CDR2 FQNEAQ. This CDR3 is 13 amino acids long. CDR3 DNA sequence: TGTGCCAGCAGCTCCCAGGGTACTTGGGGCTACACCTTC. It translates to CASSSQGTWGYTF.

The rearrangement joins TRBV10-3 to TRBJ1-2; 9 bases match TRBD1. CDR3 length equals 12 residues. With V trimmed by 7 bases and J by 8 bases, 5 bases remained unmatched. The germline CDR1 and CDR2 sequences are ENHRY and SYGVKD. CDR3 coding DNA: TGTGCCATCAATACAGGGGGCGAGGGCTACACCTTC. As protein: CAINTGGEGYTF.

The chain uses TRBV11-2 and TRBJ2-1, with 9 bases lining up with TRBD2. Looked up from germline, CDR1 is SGHAT and CDR2 is FQNNGV. V lost 5 bases to trimming and J lost 7 bases; unmatched junction nucleotides: 9. CDR3 size: 15 residues. The CDR3 is CASSPYSGRTNEQFF. The CDR3 DNA follows: TGTGCCAGCAGCCCCTATAGCGGGAGAACTAATGAGCAGTTCTTC. The full variable domain, rest sourced from reference TRBV11-2 and TRBJ2-1, is EAGVAQSPRYKIIEKRQSVAFWCNPISGHATLYWYQQILGQGPKLLIQFQNNGVVDDSQLPKDRFSAERLKGVDSTLKIQPAKLEDSAVYLCASSPYSGRTNEQFFGPGTRLTVL.

V usage is TRBV5-8 and J usage is TRBJ2-7; perhaps TRBD1 as D (5 bases). This CDR3 comprises 14 residues. The V gene lost 5 bases and the J gene lost 3 bases, with 15 bases spanning the gap. In germline, CDR1 is SGHTS, CDR2 YDEGEE. In DNA, the CDR3 is TGTGCCAGCAGGACTCAGGGTTTCGGCTACGAGCAGTACTTC. Its translation is CASRTQGFGYEQYF. Using reference TRBV5-8 and TRBJ2-7 for the parts outside the CDR3, the full variable domain is EAGVTQSPTHLIKTRGQQATLRCSPISGHTSVYWYQQALGLGLQFLLWYDEGEERNRGNFPPRFSGRQFPNYSSELNVNALELEDSALYLCASRTQGFGYEQYFGPGTRLTVT.